This T cell receptor beta chain stems from a study of T cell responses to AZD1222 COVID-19 vaccine. The study's findings and limits: In all cases, repertoires were sampled only after the peak T cell response. The study found Spike-specific TCR breadth and depth rose after two AZD1222 doses. The CD4 TCRs associated with vaccination extended across spike and predominated at 160-218 and 743-854. Clonal diversity was possibly underestimated; the donors were predominantly white British and more often female.

Using immunoSEQ multiplex PCR, the repertoire was profiled, and TCRdb retains in-frame clones only, with some absent. The sample contains about 150,000 clones, about 94% of which appear only once. Details on this clone: Its target is unknown.

The CDR3 consists of 13 residues. CDR1 is KGHSH, CDR2 LQKENI, per germline. V was clipped by 3 bases and J by 7 bases, with 10 bases between them. This receptor was obtained from an adult in good health. The chain couples TRBV18 to TRBJ2-1; D may be TRBD2 (5 bases). The sample in question was peripheral blood, obtained on day 0 of AZD1222 vaccination. CDR3: CASSPLAANEQFF. In nucleotides, the CDR3 is TGTGCCAGCTCACCCCTAGCTGCGAATGAGCAGTTCTTC.